This record looks at one T cell receptor (beta chain) sequence and its context. Its antigen is undetermined. The source of the sample is a study of tumor-infiltrating lymphocytes in primary liver carcinoma. Whole-study context: Each sample had roughly 3.5 to 8 million productive TCRbeta reads regardless of tissue type. General observations from the study: Tumor-adjacent and tumor-blood pairs shared a smaller degree of overlap than tumor region pairs.

Total RNA (about 500 ng) served as template for TCR beta cDNA synthesis primed by a constant-region primer. Researchers made the TCR beta libraries by running three nested multiplex PCR rounds with slightly modified ARM-PCR. A C-beta reverse primer was combined with TRBV1-TRBV30 forward primers in the first two PCR rounds, and each round had about 10 cycles. Using its own MiXCR run on the multiplex PCR reads, TCRdb lists one record per CDR3 protein. This repertoire shows 60,000 to 90,000 distinct CDR3 sequences, about 72% found once; its top ten account for around a quarter. Each 20-30 mg portion of unsorted bulk tissue served as the source for co-extraction of RNA and DNA. This CDR3 is 18 amino acids long. V was trimmed by 0 bases and J by 11 bases, leaving 26 bases between them. The germline CDR1 and CDR2 sequences are LGHNA and YNFKEQ.

The chain is built from TRBV4-2 and TRBJ2-4; D is possibly TRBD1 (5 bases). The sequence was obtained from a man between 40 and 49 years old with primary liver carcinoma and hepatitis B virus infection. Input material: liver tumor tissue from sampling region 4. Specified subset: tumor region T4, right-lateral pole. The CDR3 bases are TGTGCCAGCAGCCAAGAAGGCGCAGGGAAGGGGATCGGAAAGGTTCAGTACTTC. It codes for CASSQEGAGKGIGKVQYF.